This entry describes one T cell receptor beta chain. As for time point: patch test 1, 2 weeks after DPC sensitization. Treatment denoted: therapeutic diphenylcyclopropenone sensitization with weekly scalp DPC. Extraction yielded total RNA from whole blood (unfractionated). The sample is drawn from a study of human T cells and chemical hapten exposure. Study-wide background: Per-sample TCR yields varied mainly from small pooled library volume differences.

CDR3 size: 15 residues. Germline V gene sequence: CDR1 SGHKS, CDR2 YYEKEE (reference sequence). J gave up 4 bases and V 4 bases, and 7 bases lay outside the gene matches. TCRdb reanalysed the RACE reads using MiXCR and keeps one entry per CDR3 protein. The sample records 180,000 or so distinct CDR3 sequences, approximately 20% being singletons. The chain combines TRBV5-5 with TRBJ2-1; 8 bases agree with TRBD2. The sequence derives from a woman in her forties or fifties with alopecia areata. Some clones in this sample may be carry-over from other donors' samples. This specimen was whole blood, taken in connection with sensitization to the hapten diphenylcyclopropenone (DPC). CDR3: CASSPRTGGYNEQFF. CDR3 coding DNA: TGTGCCAGCAGCCCGAGAACGGGAGGGTACAATGAGCAGTTCTTC.